This passage covers 9 T cell receptor beta chains from one sample sequenced in a study of blood T cell repertoires in COVID-19. This table comes from immunoSEQ multiplex PCR, and its TCRdb copy is limited to in-frame clones, with some not included. The data show 160,000 or so clones, about four fifths seen once. Sequencing input: peripheral blood. Receptors originate from a woman at least 80 years old with acute or convalescent COVID-19.

V and J are TRBV7-9 and TRBJ2-1; D might be TRBD1 (5 bases). The CDR3 runs 13 residues. Deletions cut 2 bases from V and 6 bases from J, with 8 bases between. Per the germline V gene, CDR1 is SEHNR and CDR2 is FQNEAQ (reference sequence). The CDR3 DNA is TGTGCCAGCAGCTTAATGGGGCCCAATGAGCAGTTCTTC. Its translation is CASSLMGPNEQFF.

The chain carries TRBV5-1 and TRBJ2-7; D unresolved. Trimming stripped 0 bases from V and 1 base from J, with 8 bases between. Germline V gives CDR1 SGHRS, CDR2 YFSETQ. The CDR3 spans 14 residues. The CDR3 DNA reads TGCGCCAGCAGCTTGGTTTTCGAGTCCTACGAGCAGTACTTC. It is translated as CASSLVFESYEQYF.

The V call is TRBV5-1, the J call TRBJ1-1; 8 bases agree with TRBD1. CDR3 length: 14 amino acids. With V trimmed by 4 bases and J by 0 bases, 2 bases remained unmatched. Germline-derived CDR1 and CDR2 are SGHRS and YFSETQ. DNA of the CDR3: TGCGCCAGCAGCCCACAGGGGGTGAACACTGAAGCTTTCTTT. Its translation is CASSPQGVNTEAFF. Full variable domain (remainder filled in from reference TRBV5-1 and TRBJ1-1): KAGVTQTPRYLIKTRGQQVTLSCSPISGHRSVSWYQQTPGQGLQFLFEYFSETQRNKGNFPGRFSGRQFSNSRSEMNVSTLELGDSALYLCASSPQGVNTEAFFGQGTRLTVV.

The CDR3 DNA is TGCGCCAGCAGCTTGGACAGGGCTATTTCTGGGGCCAACGTCCTGACTTTC. Encoded protein: CASSLDRAISGANVLTF. The chain carries TRBV5-1 and TRBJ2-6, with D perhaps matching TRBD1 (6 bases). Germline lookup yields CDR1 SGHRS and CDR2 YFSETQ. V dropped 0 bases and J dropped 1 base, with 11 bases sitting between them. This CDR3 has 17 residues. Combining the CDR3 with reference TRBV5-1 and TRBJ2-6 gives the whole variable domain KAGVTQTPRYLIKTRGQQVTLSCSPISGHRSVSWYQQTPGQGLQFLFEYFSETQRNKGNFPGRFSGRQFSNSRSEMNVSTLELGDSALYLCASSLDRAISGANVLTFGAGSRLTVL.

The chain has TRBV29-1 and TRBJ2-3; 9 bases match TRBD1. With 7 bases clipped from V and 1 base from J, the junction kept 6 bases outside the gene matches. CDR1 and CDR2 (germline): SQVTM, ANQGSEA. This CDR3 spans 14 amino acids. The CDR3: CSGGTGFGTDTQYF. The CDR3 DNA reads as TGCAGCGGCGGGACAGGGTTTGGCACAGATACGCAGTATTTT.

This clone was seen more than once but under ten times. The chain employs TRBV3-1 (or the pseudogene TRBV3-2) and TRBJ1-2, with D perhaps TRBD1 (6 bases). Germline V CDR1 and CDR2: LGHDT, YNNKEL (reference sequence). The ends were cut back, 1 base at V and 1 base at J, with 10 bases in the middle. The length of the CDR3 is 15 residues. The CDR3 DNA follows: TGTGCCAGCAGCCAAGTTGGCAGGGGTAACTATGGCTACACCTTC. Its protein is CASSQVGRGNYGYTF.

The chain carries TRBV19 and TRBJ2-5; possible D gene TRBD2, 6 bases. The CDR3 contains 14 residues. V was cut by 10 bases and J by 0 bases, with 15 bases left in between. Germline values: CDR1 LNHDA, CDR2 SQIVND (reference sequence). The CDR3 DNA is TGTGCCACTTCGCGGGACCGCAACCAAGAGACCCAGTACTTC. Protein sequence: CATSRDRNQETQYF.

The chain carries TRBV28 and TRBJ2-7; 8 bases agree with TRBD2. The CDR3 is 15 amino acids. Germline assignment: CDR1 MDHEN and CDR2 SYDVKM. V lost 8 bases, J lost 0 bases, and 9 bases stayed unmatched. The CDR3 region is CASAQSGSVSYEQYF. Written as DNA, the CDR3 is TGTGCCAGCGCTCAAAGCGGGAGCGTCTCCTACGAGCAGTACTTC.

Only a few counts were recorded for this clone. This sequence joins TRBV19 and TRBJ1-5; D perhaps matches TRBD1 (5 bases). Germline V lookup: CDR1 LNHDA, CDR2 SQIVND (reference sequence). There are 15 residues in the CDR3. V gave up 6 bases and J gave up 4 bases, with 16 bases separating them. CDR3 coding DNA: TGTGCCAGTAGGAGTCCGACGGACACGAATCAGCCCCAGCATTTT. The encoded protein is CASRSPTDTNQPQHF. Full variable domain (rest looked up from reference TRBV19 and TRBJ1-5): DGGITQSPKYLFRKEGQNVTLSCEQNLNHDAMYWYRQDPGQGLRLIYYSQIVNDFQKGDIAEGYSVSREKKESFPLTVTSAQKNPTAFYLCASRSPTDTNQPQHFGDGTRLSIL.